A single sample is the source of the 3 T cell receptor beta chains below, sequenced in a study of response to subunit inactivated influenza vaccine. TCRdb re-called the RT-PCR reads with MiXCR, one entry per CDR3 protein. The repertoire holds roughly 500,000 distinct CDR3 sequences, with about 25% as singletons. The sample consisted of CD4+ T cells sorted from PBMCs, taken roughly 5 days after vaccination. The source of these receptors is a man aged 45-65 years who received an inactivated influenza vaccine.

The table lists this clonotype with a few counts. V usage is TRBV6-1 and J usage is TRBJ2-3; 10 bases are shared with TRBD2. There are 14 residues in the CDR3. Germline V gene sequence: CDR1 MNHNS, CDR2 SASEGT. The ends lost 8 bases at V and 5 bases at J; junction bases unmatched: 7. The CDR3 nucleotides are TGTGCCAGCCGAGAAGCGGGGGGGATAGATACGCAGTATTTT. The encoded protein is CASREAGGIDTQYF.

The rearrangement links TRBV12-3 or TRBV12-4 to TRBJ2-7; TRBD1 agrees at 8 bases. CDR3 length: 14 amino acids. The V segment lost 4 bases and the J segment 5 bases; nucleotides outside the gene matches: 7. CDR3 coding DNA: TGTGCCAGCAGTTCATCAGGGGGCTTCCACGAGCAGTACTTC. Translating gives CASSSSGGFHEQYF.

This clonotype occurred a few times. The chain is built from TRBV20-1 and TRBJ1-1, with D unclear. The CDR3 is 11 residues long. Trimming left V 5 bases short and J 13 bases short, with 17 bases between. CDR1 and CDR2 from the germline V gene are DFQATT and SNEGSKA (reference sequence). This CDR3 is CSARGGRLVFF. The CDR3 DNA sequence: TGCAGTGCTCGGGGAGGGCGTTTGGTTTTCTTT.